This is a list of T cell receptor beta chains from one sample in a study of long-term antiretroviral therapy in people with HIV. Profiling relied on immunoSEQ multiplex PCR, and the TCRdb table lists in-frame clones only, not all of them. The repertoire holds about 18,000 clones, with 80% to 90% as singletons. The sequencing here drew on unsorted PBMCs, taken 0.6 years after starting antiretroviral therapy. Receptors were obtained from a woman aged 18-29 years with HIV. Both conserved end residues are part of each CDR3. A D gene is named only where the DNA matches it firmly. The size entry is marked missing in some rows and otherwise reads once, few, many or a size class.

V	D	J	size	CDR3	DNA
TRBV5-1	TRBD1	TRBJ2-7	-	CASSLYPSGQDSYEQYF	TGCGCCAGCAGCTTATACCCGTCGGGACAGGACTCCTACGAGCAGTACTTC
TRBV7-2	TRBD1	TRBJ1-2	-	CASSLETGKIDGYTF	TGTGCCAGCAGCTTAGAGACAGGGAAGATCGATGGCTACACCTTC
TRBV10-3	-	TRBJ2-3	-	CAIRDDSSTDTQYF	TGTGCCATCAGGGACGATAGTTCCACAGATACGCAGTATTTT
TRBV29-1	-	TRBJ1-3	-	CSVERTAGNTIYF	TGCAGCGTTGAACGAACAGCCGGAAACACCATATATTTT
TRBV10-3	-	TRBJ1-2	-	CAILEGEAGNYGYTF	TGTGCCATTTTGGAGGGGGAGGCGGGCAACTATGGCTACACCTTC
TRBV27	TRBD1	TRBJ2-7	-	CASKTPGGRYEQYF	TGTGCCAGCAAAACCCCAGGGGGTCGGTACGAGCAGTACTTC
TRBV4-1	-	TRBJ2-7	once	CASSQEYGRPYEQYF	TGCGCCAGCAGCCAAGAATATGGCAGGCCTTACGAGCAGTACTTC
TRBV5-4	-	TRBJ1-2	medium-sized	CASSLGPDGSFIYGYTF	TGTGCCAGCAGCTTGGGCCCTGACGGTTCGTTTATCTATGGCTACACCTTC
TRBV11-2	TRBD2	TRBJ2-3	once	CASSPRLVTSGEDTQYF	TGTGCCAGCAGCCCCCGTTTGGTGACTAGCGGGGAAGATACGCAGTATTTT
TRBV9	TRBD2	TRBJ2-2	-	CASSPRPGLAAGELFF	TGTGCCAGCAGCCCACGTCCGGGACTAGCGGCGGGGGAGCTGTTTTTT
TRBV27	-	TRBJ2-1	-	CASRRPGQTRNEQFF	TGTGCCAGCAGAAGGCCGGGCCAAACAAGGAATGAGCAGTTCTTC
TRBV19	-	TRBJ1-3	few	CASSSSPGNTIYF	TGTGCCAGTAGCTCGTCCCCTGGAAACACCATATATTTT
TRBV2	-	TRBJ2-5	-	CASSSDRQETQYF	TGTGCCAGCAGTAGTGACAGGCAAGAGACCCAGTACTTC
TRBV6-6	-	TRBJ2-5	-	CASSTQGPQETQYF	TGTGCCAGCAGTACTCAGGGGCCTCAGGAGACCCAGTACTTC
TRBV9	-	TRBJ1-4	few	CASSVVGDTREKLFF	TGTGCCAGCAGCGTAGTAGGAGACACTCGCGAAAAACTGTTTTTT
TRBV6-6	-	TRBJ2-1	-	CASTPVGNEQFF	TGTGCCAGCACCCCCGTGGGCAATGAGCAGTTCTTC
TRBV29-1	-	TRBJ2-5	-	CSVVAVQETQYF	TGCAGCGTTGTGGCGGTGCAAGAGACCCAGTACTTC
TRBV19	-	TRBJ1-4	-	CASSILGRPATNEKLFF	TGTGCCAGTAGTATATTGGGGCGTCCTGCAACTAATGAAAAACTGTTTTTT
TRBV5-1	-	TRBJ1-2	-	CASSLEGPDGYTF	TGCGCCAGCAGCTTGGAAGGGCCGGATGGCTACACCTTC
TRBV6-5	TRBD1	TRBJ1-1	-	CASSYTVTGEAFF	TGTGCCAGCAGTTACACGGTGACAGGGGAAGCTTTCTTT
TRBV15	TRBD1	TRBJ2-7	-	CATSRLQGVGYEQYF	TGTGCCACCAGCAGGTTACAGGGGGTAGGCTACGAGCAGTACTTC
TRBV6-5	-	TRBJ1-3	-	CASTELGRNTIYF	TGTGCCAGCACCGAGCTGGGACGAAACACCATATATTTT
TRBV18	-	TRBJ1-3	-	CASSPEGSGNTIYF	TGTGCCAGCTCACCAGAGGGATCCGGAAACACCATATATTTT
TRBV6-4	TRBD2	TRBJ2-3	-	CASSELAGADTQYF	TGTGCCAGCAGTGAACTAGCGGGGGCAGATACGCAGTATTTT
TRBV29-1	-	TRBJ2-7	-	CSVDTGADEQYF	TGCAGCGTTGATACTGGCGCCGACGAGCAGTACTTC
TRBV10-1	TRBD2	TRBJ2-1	-	CASSPTAVSGSYNEQFF	TGCGCCAGCAGCCCTACCGCCGTGAGCGGGAGTTACAATGAGCAGTTCTTC
TRBV9	-	TRBJ2-4	-	CASSAPTGIQYF	TGTGCCAGCAGCGCCCCGACTGGCATTCAGTACTTC
TRBV7-6	-	TRBJ2-3	-	CASSLDPGGTDTQYF	TGTGCCAGCAGCTTAGATCCGGGCGGCACAGATACGCAGTATTTT
TRBV10-3	-	TRBJ2-3	-	CAISDELITTDTQYF	TGTGCCATCAGTGATGAACTAATTACCACAGATACGCAGTATTTT
TRBV28	TRBD2	TRBJ2-2	-	CASSFRAGRASGELFF	TGTGCCAGCAGTTTCCGAGCCGGGAGGGCCTCCGGGGAGCTGTTTTTT
TRBV19	-	TRBJ2-1	-	CASSAGGQTYNEQFF	TGTGCCAGTAGTGCCGGGGGACAGACTTACAATGAGCAGTTCTTC
TRBV7-9	-	TRBJ2-5	-	CASSLGFWGETQYF	TGTGCCAGCAGCTTAGGATTCTGGGGGGAGACCCAGTACTTC
TRBV29-1	TRBD2	TRBJ2-1	-	CSAGLAGAGNEQFF	TGCAGCGCGGGACTAGCGGGGGCAGGGAATGAGCAGTTCTTC
TRBV13	-	TRBJ2-5	-	CASSQRGGGRGTQYF	TGTGCCAGCAGCCAACGGGGTGGGGGAAGGGGGACCCAGTACTTC
TRBV7-8	-	TRBJ2-2	-	CASSLLDPLGGELFF	TGTGCCAGCAGCTTACTAGACCCTCTGGGGGGGGAGCTGTTTTTT
TRBV10-3	-	TRBJ2-1	-	CATADYNEQFF	TGTGCCACCGCCGATTACAATGAGCAGTTCTTC
TRBV6-1	-	TRBJ1-3	few	CASRQGLGNTIYF	TGTGCCAGCAGACAGGGTCTTGGAAACACCATATATTTT
TRBV9	-	TRBJ1-3	once	CASSATTSPSGNTIYF	TGTGCCAGCAGCGCGACCACTTCACCCTCTGGAAACACCATATATTTT
TRBV28	TRBD2	TRBJ2-5	-	CASSFGPDKAGLAMEETQYF	TGTGCCAGCAGTTTCGGGCCAGACAAAGCCGGACTAGCGATGGAAGAGACCCAGTACTTC
TRBV7-8	-	TRBJ2-1	-	CASSLAVMDGWGNEQFF	TGTGCCAGCAGCTTAGCGGTGATGGACGGGTGGGGTAATGAGCAGTTCTTC
TRBV6-1	-	TRBJ1-4	-	CASSDPWEGFEKLFF	TGTGCCAGCAGTGATCCATGGGAGGGGTTTGAAAAACTGTTTTTT
TRBV6-1	-	TRBJ2-1	-	CASSPNNEQFF	TGTGCCAGCAGCCCCAACAATGAGCAGTTCTTC
TRBV9	-	TRBJ2-1	-	CASSSTGTALRGEQFF	TGTGCCAGCAGTTCTACGGGTACAGCTCTACGGGGTGAGCAGTTCTTC
TRBV2	-	TRBJ1-1	-	CARPMNTEAFF	TGTGCCAGACCCATGAACACTGAAGCTTTCTTT
TRBV19	TRBD1	TRBJ1-5	-	CASSVRDRDQPQHF	TGTGCCAGTAGTGTCCGGGACAGGGATCAGCCCCAGCATTTT
TRBV9	TRBD2	TRBJ2-1	-	CASSFTGTSGNEQFF	TGTGCCAGCAGCTTTACCGGGACTAGCGGCAATGAGCAGTTCTTC
TRBV4-3	-	TRBJ2-6	-	CASSPGLNSGANVLTF	TGCGCCAGCAGCCCGGGCCTTAACTCTGGGGCCAACGTCCTGACTTTC
TRBV9	-	TRBJ2-3	-	CASSLGLAGLDTQYF	TGTGCCAGCTCTTTGGGCCTAGCAGGATTGGATACGCAGTATTTT
TRBV6-1	-	TRBJ2-7	once	CASSDPGGYEQYF	TGTGCCAGCAGTGATCCGGGTGGCTACGAGCAGTACTTC
TRBV7-2	-	TRBJ1-1	-	CASSLVWADTEAFF	TGTGCCAGCAGCTTAGTTTGGGCAGACACTGAAGCTTTCTTT
TRBV7-6	-	TRBJ2-7	large	CASSSDGTTREQYF	TGTGCCAGCAGCTCGGACGGGACGACTCGGGAGCAGTACTTC
TRBV6-5	TRBD1	TRBJ1-5	-	CASSYDGQGNQPQHF	TGTGCCAGCAGTTATGATGGACAGGGAAATCAGCCCCAGCATTTT
TRBV30	-	TRBJ2-7	-	CAWSRMGHEQYF	TGTGCCTGGAGCCGTATGGGGCACGAGCAGTACTTC
TRBV6-5	TRBD1	TRBJ2-7	-	CASSYKGQTYEQYF	TGTGCCAGCAGTTACAAGGGACAGACGTACGAGCAGTACTTC
TRBV28	-	TRBJ1-5	-	CASSDDSYNQPQHF	TGTGCCAGCAGTGACGACAGCTACAATCAGCCCCAGCATTTT
TRBV7-8	-	TRBJ1-2	once	CASSLRGFYGYTF	TGTGCCAGCAGCTTAAGGGGCTTCTATGGCTACACCTTC
TRBV7-3	-	TRBJ2-5	-	CASSPRGPPGETQYF	TGTGCCAGCAGCCCCCGGGGGCCCCCGGGCGAGACCCAGTACTTC